Listed here is a single T cell receptor (beta chain). Germline values: CDR1 MNHEY, CDR2 SMNVEV (reference sequence). The CDR3 loop spans 13 amino acids. The V end lost 3 bases, the J end lost 0 bases, and 5 bases lay between the germline ends. Original processing notes: The authors estimated nucleated cell counts from reference gene primer amplification. Measured with immunoSEQ multiplex PCR; TCRdb has only the in-frame clones, and not every one. The DNA was the basis for D and trimming; V, J and clone size are from that table. The sample consists of fewer than 130,000 clones, around 90% of them appearing once. This record belongs to a study of blood T cell repertoires in COVID-19. Turning to the study itself: The samples span acute and convalescent COVID-19 from the United States, Italy and Spain.

The clonotype comes from a woman aged 50 to 60 with acute or convalescent COVID-19. V and J are TRBV27 and TRBJ1-2, with D hard to call. The material sequenced was peripheral blood. The CDR3 protein is CASSFNTNYGYTF. The CDR3 nucleotides are TGTGCCAGCAGTTTTAATACTAACTATGGCTACACCTTC.